Below, one T cell receptor beta chain is given with its context. Its antigen is currently unknown. The entry originates in a study of cytomegalovirus exposure and HLA in healthy donors. Study conclusions and caveats: The study put around 180 TCR beta chains on its list as cytomegalovirus-associated. A prior analysis recorded that most TCR beta V segments were productive about 90% or about 30% of the time.

V shed 3 bases and J shed 7 bases, with 15 bases lying between them. Germline assignment: CDR1 MGHDK and CDR2 SYGVNS. This CDR3 has 15 residues. The PCR was carried out with 60 Vbeta primers and 13 Jbeta primers. Assay: immunoSEQ multiplex PCR; the TCRdb copy retains only in-frame clones and omits some. This table holds about 150,000 clones, roughly 83% found once. This clonotype was sampled from a human donor in good health. J is TRBJ2-2 and V is TRBV25-1; D is unresolved. Material: PBMCs. The CDR3 reads CASSDLAWSGGELFF. The CDR3 DNA sequence: TGTGCCAGCAGTGATCTGGCTTGGAGTGGCGGGGAGCTGTTTTTT. The whole variable domain, remainder taken from reference TRBV25-1 and TRBJ2-2, is EADIYQTPRYLVIGTGKKITLECSQTMGHDKMYWYQQDPGMELHLIHYSYGVNSTEKGDLSSESTVSRIRTEHFPLTLESARPSHTSQYLCASSDLAWSGGELFFGEGSRLTVL.